This T cell receptor (beta chain) was captured in a study of control samples from healthy donors and cancer patients. V shed 3 bases and J 2 bases; nucleotides not matched to a gene: 6. CDR3 length: 17 amino acids. Per the germline V gene, CDR1 is SGHNT and CDR2 is YYREEE (reference sequence). Generated by immunoSEQ multiplex PCR, the TCRdb table keeps only in-frame clones and is missing some. The sample lists tens of thousands of clones; approximately 89% were seen once. The sequenced material came from PBMCs. This chain joins TRBV5-4 and TRBJ2-6; 9 nucleotides match TRBD2. The sequence was collected from a man between 25 and 39 years old with colorectal cancer. The CDR3 DNA is TGTGCCAGCAGCTCCCCGGGACTAGCAGCTGGGGCCAACGTCCTGACTTTC. It translates to CASSSPGLAAGANVLTF.